This T cell receptor (beta chain) derives from a study of blood T cell repertoires in COVID-19. Study-level background: Sites in the United States, Italy and Spain provided acute and convalescent COVID-19 samples. Sources were T cells, B-cell-depleted T cells, or PBMCs; the material itself was cDNA or gDNA.

The CDR3 is 14 residues long. Germline V gene data show CDR1 as LNHDA and CDR2 as SQIVND (reference sequence). V was cut by 3 bases and J by 5 bases, with 13 bases left in between. In the original workflow: Amplification from reference gene primers served as the basis for estimated nucleated cell counts. The protocol was immunoSEQ multiplex PCR, while the TCRdb copy is restricted to in-frame clones and leaves out a portion. D and trimming come from the DNA, and the V and J calls and clone size come from that table. The sample yields under 150,000 clones, under 85% seen once. The sequence derives from a human donor in a cohort sampled during active COVID-19. The chain has TRBV19 and TRBJ2-5; possibly TRBD2 for D (5 bases). Source material: peripheral blood. Written as DNA, the CDR3 is TGTGCCAGTAGTATCAATTCGCTAGCCGAGACCCAGTACTTC. Translated, it gives CASSINSLAETQYF.